This T cell receptor (beta chain) was observed in a study of shared clonotypes between healthy human individuals (dated by TCRdb to the early 2020s). Study-wide context: A couple of women and three men aged 18 to 49 years were included in the cohort. Between about 0.94 and 8.9 billion PBMCs per donor were obtained by leukapheresis. To increase sequencing depth and limit assay-specific biases, different laboratories used diverse techniques to prepare libraries and sequence TCR repertoires. Per donor, three plates each were used for CD4 naive and CD4 memory, two for CD8 naive, and one for CD8 memory. To estimate repertoire size and how much clonotype sharing occurs between individuals, the study deeply sequenced the blood TCR repertoires of about five healthy adults.

Using the deep immunoSEQ assay, multiplex PCR amplified TCR CDR3 regions from genomic DNA. For each cell subset, the extracted genomic DNA was distributed evenly across all wells of several immunoSEQ 96-well plates, and each plate served as one replicate. For sorted subsets, roughly 200 ng of genomic DNA, equivalent to around 31,000 T cell genomes, went into each replicate PCR. The purified libraries were quantified using a Qubit 3.0 fluorometer, sized with a Bioanalyzer 2100, and then quantified again using the KAPA Library Quantification kit. Each immunoSEQ 96-well plate was sequenced on its own single-read 150-cycle Illumina NextSeq 550 flow cell. As for the authors' bioinformatics: Because the immunoSEQ output held only junctional sequences and lacked quality scores, the filtering could not match the filtering applied to full-length reads. Sequences were annotated with PyIR, a Python wrapper for IgBLAST v1.9, and V/J genes and CDR3 were assigned using IMGT germline references. Reads were filtered out if the reads had weak V/J assignments (E-value above 1e-6), no CDR3, stop codons, out-of-frame junctions, or ambiguous translated residues. V3J clonotypes were defined as sequences sharing an identical inferred V gene, J gene, and CDR3 amino acid sequence. Percentage overlap between repertoires was calculated by dividing the number of shared unique clonotypes by the size of the smaller repertoire. Repertoire richness was assessed with RTK rarefaction, the Chao1 estimator, and Recon v2.1 estimates of unobserved clonotypes. For all TCRbeta clonotypes obtained by the gDNA method from a handful of donors, generation probabilities were computed with OLGA. The clones in this table, taken by TCRdb from immuneACCESS, are in-frame only. Not every clone is retained; where verified, under half of the shortfall comes from an unresolved V gene, and the cause of the rest is unknown. D and trimming come from the DNA, and the V and J calls and clone size come from that table. The sample data list a few hundred thousand clones, and roughly 96% of these were observed just once. Around 0.29% of the sample is held by the ten biggest clonotypes.

Overall study results and their limits: Across a few donors, approximately 4.6% of naive CD4, 3% to 3.5% of naive CD8, under 2.5% of memory CD4, and about 0.44% of memory CD8 clonotypes were shared. Based on pairwise subsampling, the degree of clonotype sharing among donors was expected to be affected by sequencing depth. Sampling was restricted to blood, and TCR repertoires in tissues likely differ from the TCR repertoires found in blood. Because the study included only a small number of donors, the genetic and exposure-history diversity represented was limited. Naive subsets generally had larger estimated clonotype richness than memory subsets. Compared with non-shared clonotypes, the clonotypes found in all four sorted-subset donors had higher generation probabilities. Incomplete sequencing was indicated by rarefaction of sorted-subset datasets, despite the large sequencing depth.

The donors were healthy, HIV-negative adults with no recently reported acute infections or vaccinations. Every donor was a Caucasian adult living in Nashville, Tennessee, USA. CD8 memory samples were composed of magnetically selected CD45RO+ cells combined with CCR7-negative CD45RA+ effector memory (TemRA) cells. After blood collection by leukapheresis, PBMCs were isolated using Ficoll-Histopaque density gradient centrifugation and then cryopreserved in the vapor phase of liquid nitrogen. Analytical flow cytometry was used to check the purity and quantity of each magnetically sorted T cell population. From each sorted fraction, genomic DNA was isolated and quantified by UV absorbance on a Nanodrop 2000c. Of note for this clone: Its antigen is unknown. No base-level quality is on record; no much larger clone is a single base apart.

The origin of this receptor is a man younger than 40 in good health. Sequenced material: memory CD8+ T cells sorted from blood. The sample's cell subset or site, from its label and the paper: CD45RO+ cells pooled with CCR7-negative TemRA cells.

The DNA sequence is TGCGCCAGCAGCCAGGGGGGAGCCAAAAACATTCAGTACTTC. This yields the protein CASSQGGAKNIQYF. The chain couples TRBV5-1 to TRBJ2-4; 7 matching bases give a weak D call of TRBD1. V and J are truncated by 4 bases and 0 bases respectively, leaving an intervening sequence of 8 bases. Taken from the germline V gene, the CDR1 and CDR2 loops are SGHRS and YFSETQ. Including the terminal cysteine and phenylalanine, the CDR3 comprises 14 residues. Only CDR3 DNA is held: 42 bases, read in frame from base 1.